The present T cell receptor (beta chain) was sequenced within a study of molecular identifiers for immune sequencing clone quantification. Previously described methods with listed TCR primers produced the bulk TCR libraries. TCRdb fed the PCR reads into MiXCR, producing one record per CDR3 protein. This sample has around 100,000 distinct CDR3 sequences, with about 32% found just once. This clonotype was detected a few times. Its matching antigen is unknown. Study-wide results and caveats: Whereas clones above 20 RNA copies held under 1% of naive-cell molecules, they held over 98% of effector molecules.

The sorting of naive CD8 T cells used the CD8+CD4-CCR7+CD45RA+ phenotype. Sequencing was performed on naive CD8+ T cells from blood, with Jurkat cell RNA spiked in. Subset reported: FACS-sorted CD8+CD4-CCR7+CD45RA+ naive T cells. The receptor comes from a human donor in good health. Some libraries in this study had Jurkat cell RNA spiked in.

The CDR3 loop reads CSARDWDSLEAFF. As DNA, the CDR3 is TGCAGTGCTAGAGATTGGGACAGCCTTGAAGCTTTCTTT. The gene calls are TRBV20-1 and TRBJ1-1; 7 bases are a match to TRBD1. CDR1 is DFQATT, CDR2 SNEGSKA, per germline (reference sequence). Trimming removed 0 bases from V and 7 bases from J; junction bases left unmatched: 5. This CDR3 comprises 13 residues.